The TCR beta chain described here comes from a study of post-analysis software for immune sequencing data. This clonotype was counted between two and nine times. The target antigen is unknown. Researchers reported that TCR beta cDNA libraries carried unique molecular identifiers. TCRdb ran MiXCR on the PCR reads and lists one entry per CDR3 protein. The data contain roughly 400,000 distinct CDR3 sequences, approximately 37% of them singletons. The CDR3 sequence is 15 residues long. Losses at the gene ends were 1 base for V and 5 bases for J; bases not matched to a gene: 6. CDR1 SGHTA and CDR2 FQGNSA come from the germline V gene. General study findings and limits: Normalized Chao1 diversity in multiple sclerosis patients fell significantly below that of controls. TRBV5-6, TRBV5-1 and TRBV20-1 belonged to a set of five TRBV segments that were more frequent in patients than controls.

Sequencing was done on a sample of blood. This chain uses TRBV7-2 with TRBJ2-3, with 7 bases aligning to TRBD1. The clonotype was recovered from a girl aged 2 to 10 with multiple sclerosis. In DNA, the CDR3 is TGTGCCAGCAGCTTAGGAGGGGGCGGCGGAGATACGCAGTATTTT. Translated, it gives CASSLGGGGGDTQYF.